This TCR beta chain is from a study of blood T cell repertoires in COVID-19 (dated by TCRdb to about 2020). In the study overall: Samples covering the acute and convalescent phases of COVID-19 were provided by collaborators in the United States, Italy and Spain. The material from the prospective study consisted of cDNA or gDNA derived from T cells, B-cell-depleted T cells, or PBMCs. Deeply sampled blood TCRbeta repertoires from subjects exposed to, actively infected with, or recovered from COVID-19 were included in the dataset. The repertoires were made available in a free public database intended to serve as a resource for research on the immune response to SARS-CoV-2. The samples were drawn from two sources: the first 160 participants of the ongoing ImmuneRACE study, and some 1,300 subjects contributed by 6 global collaborators. The sample metadata nearly always contained a de-identified subject ID, COVID-19 status, age in years and sex. Where HLA class I and class II types were available, the types were taken from metadata supplied by the sample provider, not from assay-based typing. Results and caveats for the whole study, not just this receptor: The amount of clinical and demographic metadata varied by source and participant and was provided uncurated.

Comments on this clone: Which antigen it targets is not known. No much larger clone exists at a distance of one base, and base qualities are not known.

TCRbeta CDR3 regions were amplified from genomic DNA using the immunoSEQ Assay, a bias-controlled multiplex PCR. The authors processed their data as follows. The number of nucleated cells in each sample was estimated from the amplification of reference gene primers within the assay. Sequence reads were collapsed and filtered to measure the absolute abundance of every unique TCRbeta CDR3 rearrangement. Productive Simpson clonality was computed per sample as the square root of Simpson's diversity index over productive rearrangements. Sourced from immuneACCESS, this table was stored by TCRdb with only in-frame sequences that have V and J called. A share of the clones is absent; for the studies checked, an unresolved V gene accounts for under half, and the remainder has no known explanation. D and trimming were read from the DNA, whereas the V and J calls and clone size are those reported in that table. The sample table contains hundreds of thousands of clones; only one count was recorded for around nine tenths of them. The ten largest clones capture 1.5% to 2% of the sample.

The CDR3 spans 14 residues, from the cysteine through the phenylalanine. Kept here is only the CDR3 DNA, which spans 42 bases and is read in frame from base 1. V trim: 6 bases; J trim: 1 base; unmatched bases: 5. CDR1 MNHEY and CDR2 SVGAGI were looked up in the germline V gene. In the prospective study, participants were roughly 18 to 100 years old, resided in about 25 geographic areas of the United States, and were enrolled through a virtual design. To assign participants to cohorts, the prospective study relied on clinical history that participants themselves reported in a screening survey and a study questionnaire. Recovered participants in ImmuneRACE Cohort 3 were defined as having two consecutive negative NP/OP PCR tests, clearance from a healthcare professional, or resolution of symptoms. Mobile phlebotomists in the prospective study collected whole blood, serum and a nasopharyngeal or oropharyngeal swab from every participant. Additional blood draws and questionnaires over an approximately two-month period could optionally be provided by prospective study participants. Before DNA extraction, blood samples from the prospective study were shipped at room temperature or frozen.

The TCR comes from a woman in her late teens or twenties who had recovered from COVID-19. The sequenced sample consisted of PBMCs or T cells enriched from blood (not recorded which). The rearranged segments are TRBV6-5 and TRBJ1-1, with 7 middle bases fitting TRBD1. The CDR3 protein sequence reads: CASRRGQANTEAFF. The sequence in DNA is TGTGCCAGCAGACGAGGACAGGCGAACACTGAAGCTTTCTTT.